The source of this TCR beta chain is a study of T cells in Graves' hyperthyroidism and ophthalmopathy. It was RNA transcripts that yielded the amplified TCR beta CDR3 regions. The TCR CDR3 was amplified in a first-round RT-PCR using the HTBI primer set. One entry per CDR3 protein results from TCRdb running MiXCR on the multiplex PCR reads. The table records approximately 690,000 distinct CDR3 sequences, 20% to 25% of them present only once. Whole-study findings and limits: Blood also showed most of the thyroid clonotypes that were expanded above 0.001.

V was clipped by 0 bases and J by 5 bases, with 14 bases between them. This CDR3 spans 17 amino acids. Germline CDR1 SGHDN, CDR2 FVKESK. Ophthalmopathy in the patients scored at least 3 on Clinical Activity Score and at least 4 on NOSPECS grade, lasting under 3 months. Exclusions: uncontrolled infection, other autoimmune disease, pregnancy, lactation. From more than 9 ml of fresh peripheral blood, PBMCs were isolated. For this clonotype: The antigen remains unidentified.

Material for sequencing was blood. This sequence was found in a man aged 25-45 years with Graves' ophthalmopathy. The gene calls are TRBV14 and TRBJ2-6; D unclear. The CDR3 coding sequence is TGTGCCAGCAGCCAAGATGACGGTGGGTCGTGGGCCAACGTCCTGACTTTC. Translated, it gives CASSQDDGGSWANVLTF.